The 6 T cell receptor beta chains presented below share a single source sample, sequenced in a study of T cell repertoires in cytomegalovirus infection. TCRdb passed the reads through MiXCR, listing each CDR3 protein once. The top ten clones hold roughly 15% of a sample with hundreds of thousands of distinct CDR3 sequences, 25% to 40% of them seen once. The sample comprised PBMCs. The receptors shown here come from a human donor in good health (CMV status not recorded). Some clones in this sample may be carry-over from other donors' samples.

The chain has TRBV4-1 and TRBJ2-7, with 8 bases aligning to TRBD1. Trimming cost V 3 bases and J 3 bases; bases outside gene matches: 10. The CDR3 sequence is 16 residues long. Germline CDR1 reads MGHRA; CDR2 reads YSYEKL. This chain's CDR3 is CASSHQIGDRGYEQYF. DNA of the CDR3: TGCGCCAGCAGCCATCAGATCGGAGACAGGGGCTACGAGCAGTACTTC.

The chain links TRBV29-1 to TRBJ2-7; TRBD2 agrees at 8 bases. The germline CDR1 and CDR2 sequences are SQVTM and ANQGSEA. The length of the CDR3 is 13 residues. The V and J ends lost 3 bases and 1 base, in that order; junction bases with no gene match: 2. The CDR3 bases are TGCAGCGTTGAGCGGGGGGATTCCTACGAGCAGTACTTC. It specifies CSVERGDSYEQYF.

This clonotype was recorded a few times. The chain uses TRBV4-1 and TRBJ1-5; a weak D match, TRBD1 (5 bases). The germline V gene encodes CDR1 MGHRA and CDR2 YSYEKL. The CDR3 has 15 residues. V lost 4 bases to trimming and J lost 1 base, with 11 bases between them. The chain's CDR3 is CASSPPDRSNQPQHF. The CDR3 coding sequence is TGCGCCAGCAGCCCCCCCGACAGAAGCAATCAGCCCCAGCATTTT.

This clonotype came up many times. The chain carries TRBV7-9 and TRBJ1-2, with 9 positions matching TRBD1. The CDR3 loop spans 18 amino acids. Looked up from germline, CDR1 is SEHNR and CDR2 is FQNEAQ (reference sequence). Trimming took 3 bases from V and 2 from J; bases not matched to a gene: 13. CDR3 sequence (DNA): TGTGCCAGCAGCTTGCCGTACCCCGGTGACAGGGGGAACTATGGCTACACCTTC. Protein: CASSLPYPGDRGNYGYTF.

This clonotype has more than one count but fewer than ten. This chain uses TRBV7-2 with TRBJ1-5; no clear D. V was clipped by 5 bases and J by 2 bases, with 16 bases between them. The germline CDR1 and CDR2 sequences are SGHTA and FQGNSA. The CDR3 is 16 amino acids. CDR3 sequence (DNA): TGTGCCAGCAGCCTTGGTATGGGGTCTCGCAATCAGCCCCAGCATTTT. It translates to CASSLGMGSRNQPQHF. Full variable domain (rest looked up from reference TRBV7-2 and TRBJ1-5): GAGVSQSPSNKVTEKGKDVELRCDPISGHTALYWYRQSLGQGLEFLIYFQGNSAPDKSGLPSDRFSAERTGGSVSTLTIQRTQQEDSAVYLCASSLGMGSRNQPQHFGDGTRLSIL.

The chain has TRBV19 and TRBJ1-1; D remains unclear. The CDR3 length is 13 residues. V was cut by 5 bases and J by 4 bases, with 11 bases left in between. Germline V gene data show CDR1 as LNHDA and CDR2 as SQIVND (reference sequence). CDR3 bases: TGTGCCAGTAGTGTCGGGATCGGCACTGAAGCTTTCTTT. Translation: CASSVGIGTEAFF.